The present T cell receptor (beta chain) was sequenced within a study of T cell changes during pregnancy in multiple sclerosis. The J segment lost 0 bases and the V segment lost 2 bases, leaving 14 bases of the junction unmatched. Germline-derived CDR1 and CDR2 are SGHNT and YYREEE (reference sequence). The CDR3 has 19 amino acids. Libraries were prepared by immunoSEQ multiplex PCR; TCRdb keeps only in-frame clonotypes and omits some of them. The data contain approximately 47,000 clones, around 90% of them singletons. The sample was peripheral blood, taken in the first trimester of pregnancy. V usage is TRBV5-4 and J usage is TRBJ2-5; 9 positions match TRBD2. The receptor was isolated from a female donor with multiple sclerosis, enrolled in a pregnancy study. CDR3 sequence (DNA): TGTGCCAGCAGCTTCCGCTTAGCGGGGGTGCTTATGTACCAAGAGACCCAGTACTTC. It is translated as CASSFRLAGVLMYQETQYF.